The table lists the clone carrying this T cell receptor beta chain with many counts. The junction had 4 bases not matched to a gene; V was cut back by 1 base and J by 5 bases. Germline values: CDR1 SEHNR, CDR2 FQNEAQ (reference sequence). The CDR3 is made up of 16 amino acids. The data belong to a study of human T cells and chemical hapten exposure. TCRdb re-called the RACE reads with MiXCR, one entry per CDR3 protein. The repertoire consists of 84,000 or so distinct CDR3 sequences, with about 9.4% occurring once and the leading ten covering roughly 2.4%. Time point meaning: patch test 2, 6 weeks after DPC sensitization. Specified treatment: therapeutic diphenylcyclopropenone sensitization with weekly scalp DPC.

This chain joins TRBV7-9 and TRBJ2-1; 11 bases fit TRBD1. The receptor comes from a woman aged 25 to 39 with alopecia areata. Some clones in this sample may be carry-over from other donors' samples. Here the sequenced sample was whole blood, taken in connection with sensitization to the hapten diphenylcyclopropenone (DPC). Here the CDR3 DNA reads TGTGCCAGCAGCTTAGAGGACAGGGGGCGACACAATGAGCAGTTCTTC. Amino acids: CASSLEDRGRHNEQFF.